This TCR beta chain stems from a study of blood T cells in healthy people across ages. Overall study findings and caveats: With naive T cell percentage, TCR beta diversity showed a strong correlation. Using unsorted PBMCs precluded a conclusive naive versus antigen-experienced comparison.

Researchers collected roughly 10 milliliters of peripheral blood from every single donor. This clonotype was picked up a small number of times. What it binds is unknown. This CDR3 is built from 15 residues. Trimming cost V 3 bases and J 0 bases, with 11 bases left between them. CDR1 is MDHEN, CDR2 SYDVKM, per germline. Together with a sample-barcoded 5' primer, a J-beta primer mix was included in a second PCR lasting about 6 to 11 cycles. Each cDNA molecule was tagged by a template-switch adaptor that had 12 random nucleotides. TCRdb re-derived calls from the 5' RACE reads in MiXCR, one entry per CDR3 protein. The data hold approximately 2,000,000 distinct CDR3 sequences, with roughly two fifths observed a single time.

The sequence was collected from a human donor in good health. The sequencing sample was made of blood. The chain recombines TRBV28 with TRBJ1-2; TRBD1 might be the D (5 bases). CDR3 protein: CASSFGGVSNYGYTF. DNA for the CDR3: TGTGCCAGCAGTTTCGGGGGGGTTTCTAACTATGGCTACACCTTC.